This T cell receptor (beta chain) was sequenced for a study of patients and donors after allogeneic stem cell transplantation. In this sample, this clonotype turned up a few times. Trimming cost V 7 bases and J 4 bases, with 14 bases left between them. The CDR3 sequence is 13 residues long. The germline gives CDR1 SNHLY, CDR2 FYNNEI. Using its own MiXCR run on the RT-PCR reads, TCRdb lists one record per CDR3 protein. The table lists 390,000 or so distinct CDR3 sequences, roughly 16% of them singletons. The J gene is TRBJ2-7, the V gene TRBV2; D may be TRBD1 (5 bases). The receptor comes from a human donor who was either an allogeneic HSCT recipient or a stem cell or donor lymphocyte infusion donor (not recorded which). It is not recorded whose cells these are; they may come from a transplant donor. Material for sequencing was blood, either unsorted or a sorted T cell fraction (not recorded which). The CDR3 nucleotides read TGTGCCAGCAAACCTCCAGGGCCTTACGAGCAGTACTTC. Amino acid sequence: CASKPPGPYEQYF.